These T cell receptor beta chains were read from a single sample in a study of T-cell memory formation after mild COVID-19. TCRdb reprocessed the 5' RACE reads with MiXCR, giving one entry per CDR3 protein. The sample yields about 150,000 distinct CDR3 sequences, 13% seen once. What was sequenced was PBMCs or a T cell subset sorted from them (not recorded which). The receptor set was obtained from a man aged 18 to 29 who had mild COVID-19 (a few samples of this study predate the infection). Cell type and time point are not known. The CDR3 runs from the conserved cysteine through the conserved F or W. Each record gives: clone size, V gene, D gene, J gene, CDR3 protein, CDR3 DNA. The D gene is left open where the match is weak. Rows may omit the clone size; those that give it use once, few, many or a size class.

size: NA
V: TRBV27
D: NA
J: TRBJ1-1
CDR3: CASSPRTRNTEAFF
DNA: TGTGCCAGCAGTCCTAGGACGAGGAACACTGAAGCTTTCTTT

size: many
V: TRBV7-8
D: NA
J: TRBJ2-7
CDR3: CASSVGSGQGSYEQYF
DNA: TGTGCCAGCAGTGTGGGTTCCGGTCAGGGAAGCTACGAGCAGTACTTC

size: NA
V: TRBV7-3
D: TRBD1
J: TRBJ2-1
CDR3: CASSLINRGIPNEQFF
DNA: TGTGCCAGCAGCTTAATCAACAGGGGGATCCCCAATGAGCAGTTCTTC

size: NA
V: TRBV6-6
D: NA
J: TRBJ1-2
CDR3: CASSYDGGGRADYGYTF
DNA: TGTGCCAGCAGTTACGATGGAGGCGGCAGAGCCGACTATGGCTACACCTTC

size: few
V: TRBV20-1
D: TRBD2
J: TRBJ2-7
CDR3: CSASPTSGSYEQYF
DNA: TGCAGTGCTAGTCCGACTAGCGGATCCTACGAGCAGTACTTC

size: many
V: TRBV7-9
D: NA
J: TRBJ2-1
CDR3: CASSLDRNEQFF
DNA: TGTGCCAGCAGCTTAGACAGGAATGAGCAGTTCTTC

size: NA
V: TRBV19
D: NA
J: TRBJ2-6
CDR3: CASSHKSAGANVLTF
DNA: TGTGCCAGTAGTCATAAGAGCGCTGGGGCCAACGTCCTGACTTTC

size: few
V: TRBV20-1
D: NA
J: TRBJ1-6
CDR3: CSARVRVWSPLHF
DNA: TGCAGTGCTAGAGTTAGGGTGTGGTCACCCCTCCACTTT

size: few
V: TRBV15
D: NA
J: TRBJ2-7
CDR3: CATSGGGPRNEQYF
DNA: TGTGCCACCAGCGGGGGTGGGCCTAGGAACGAGCAGTACTTC

size: few
V: TRBV5-1
D: NA
J: TRBJ1-3
CDR3: CASSLGVVTGTTGNTIYF
DNA: TGCGCCAGCAGCTTGGGCGTCGTCACAGGGACTACTGGAAACACCATATATTTT

size: NA
V: TRBV6-5
D: NA
J: TRBJ1-5
CDR3: CASRDQGTNQPQHF
DNA: TGTGCCAGCAGGGACCAGGGGACCAATCAGCCCCAGCATTTT

size: few
V: TRBV4-1
D: TRBD1
J: TRBJ1-2
CDR3: CASSQGQGGAGYRGYTF
DNA: TGCGCCAGCAGCCAAGGGCAAGGGGGCGCGGGGTATCGAGGCTACACCTTC